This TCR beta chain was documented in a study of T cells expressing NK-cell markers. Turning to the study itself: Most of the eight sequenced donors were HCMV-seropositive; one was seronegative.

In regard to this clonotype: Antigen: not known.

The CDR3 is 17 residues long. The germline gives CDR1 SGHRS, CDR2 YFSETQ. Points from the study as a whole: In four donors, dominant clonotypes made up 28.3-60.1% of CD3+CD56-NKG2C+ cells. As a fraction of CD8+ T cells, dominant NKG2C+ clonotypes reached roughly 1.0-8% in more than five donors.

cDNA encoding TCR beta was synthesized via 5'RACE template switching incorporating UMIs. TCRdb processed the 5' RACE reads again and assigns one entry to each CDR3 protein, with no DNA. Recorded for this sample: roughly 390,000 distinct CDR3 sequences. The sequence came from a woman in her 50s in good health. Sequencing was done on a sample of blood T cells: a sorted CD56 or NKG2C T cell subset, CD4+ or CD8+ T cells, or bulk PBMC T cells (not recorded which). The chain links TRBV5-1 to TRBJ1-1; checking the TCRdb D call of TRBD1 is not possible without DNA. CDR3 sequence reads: CASSSSTGGLEVTEAFF.